This T cell receptor (beta chain) was documented in a study of blood T cell repertoires in COVID-19. On the study more broadly: COVID-19 samples from acute and convalescent phases originated in the United States, Italy and Spain. Sources were T cells, B-cell-depleted T cells, or PBMCs; the material itself was cDNA or gDNA.

This CDR3 contains 14 residues. V lost 3 bases to trimming and J lost 5 bases; unmatched junction nucleotides: 6. CDR1 is GTSNPN, CDR2 SVGIG, per germline (reference sequence). Original processing methods: Quantification of nucleated cells was approximated via reference gene primer amplification. Sequencing used immunoSEQ multiplex PCR; TCRdb keeps in-frame clones, though not all of them. The V and J calls and clone size come from that table; D and trimming were worked out from the DNA. The sample comprises some 240,000 clones, roughly 84% of which are singletons, and roughly 1.4% rests with the top ten.

Material for sequencing was peripheral blood. The chain combines TRBV30 with TRBJ1-4; 7 nucleotides match TRBD1. The sequence came from a woman between 40 and 50 years old who had recovered from COVID-19. The CDR3 sequence: CAWSPGQMNEKLFF. The CDR3 DNA sequence: TGTGCCTGGAGCCCGGGACAGATGAATGAAAAACTGTTTTTT.